This TCR beta chain was identified in a study of molecular identifiers for immune sequencing clone quantification. Findings and caveats of the study: Highly expanded clone sizes could end up underestimated if a barcode were shared by identical TCR molecules. Clones carrying above 20 RNA copies accounted for over 98% of effector molecules, under 1% in naive cells. Spiked Jurkat TCR RNA equivalent to one cell reportedly surfaced among roughly 910,000 naive cells.

This clonotype occurred a few times. Its target is unknown. Per the germline V gene, CDR1 is MGHDK and CDR2 is SYGVNS. The CDR3 extends over 15 amino acids. Trimming removed 0 bases from V and 1 base from J, with 9 bases in between. Methods described previously were used for bulk TCR libraries, and listed TCR primers were applied. TCRdb recomputed calls from the PCR reads with MiXCR, one row per CDR3 protein. The sample shows 490,000 or so distinct CDR3 sequences, around 23% of them seen only once. The source is a human donor in good health. Some libraries in this study had Jurkat cell RNA spiked in. The chain has TRBV25-1 and TRBJ2-5; D is unclear. Sequencing used naive CD8+ T cells from blood, with Jurkat cell RNA spiked in. Subset noted: FACS-sorted CD8+CD4-CCR7+CD45RA+ naive T cells. DNA of the CDR3: TGTGCCAGCAGTGAATATGAACATCCCCAAGAGACCCAGTACTTC. Its translation is CASSEYEHPQETQYF. Complete variable domain (other parts from reference TRBV25-1 and TRBJ2-5): EADIYQTPRYLVIGTGKKITLECSQTMGHDKMYWYQQDPGMELHLIHYSYGVNSTEKGDLSSESTVSRIRTEHFPLTLESARPSHTSQYLCASSEYEHPQETQYFGPGTRLLVL.